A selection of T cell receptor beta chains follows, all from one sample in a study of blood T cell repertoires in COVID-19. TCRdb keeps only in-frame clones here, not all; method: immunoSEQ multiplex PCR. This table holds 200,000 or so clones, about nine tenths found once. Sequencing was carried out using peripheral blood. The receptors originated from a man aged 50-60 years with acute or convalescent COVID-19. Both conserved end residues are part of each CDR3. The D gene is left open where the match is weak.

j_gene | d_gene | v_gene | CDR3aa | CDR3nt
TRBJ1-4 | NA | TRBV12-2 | CASRFGTGERGGEKLFF | TGTGCAAGTCGCTTCGGGACAGGGGAAAGAGGTGGTGAAAAACTGTTTTTT
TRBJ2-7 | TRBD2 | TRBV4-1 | CASSPRGLAGGEQYF | TGCGCCAGCAGCCCACGCGGACTAGCGGGGGGCGAGCAGTACTTC
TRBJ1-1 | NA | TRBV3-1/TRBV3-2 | CASSQGTRMNTEAFF | TGTGCCAGCAGCCAAGGGACACGGATGAACACTGAAGCTTTCTTT
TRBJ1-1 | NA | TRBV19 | CASSIEGLMNTEAFF | TGTGCCAGTAGTATAGAGGGACTAATGAACACTGAAGCTTTCTTT
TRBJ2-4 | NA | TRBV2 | CASRANPGGAKNIQYF | TGTGCCAGCAGGGCGAATCCAGGGGGGGCCAAAAACATTCAGTACTTC
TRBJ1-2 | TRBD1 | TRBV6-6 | CASSYFNDRANYGYTF | TGTGCCAGCAGTTACTTCAACGACAGGGCTAACTATGGCTACACCTTC
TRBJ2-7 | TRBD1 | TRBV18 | CASSPSHRGDYEQYF | TGTGCCAGCTCACCAAGTCACAGGGGCGACTACGAGCAGTACTTC
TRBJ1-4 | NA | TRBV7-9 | CASSAQGGGEKLFF | TGTGCCAGCAGCGCCCAGGGAGGCGGTGAAAAACTGTTTTTT
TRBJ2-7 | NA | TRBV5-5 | CASSLNSPYEQYF | TGTGCCAGCAGCTTGAACAGCCCTTACGAGCAGTACTTC
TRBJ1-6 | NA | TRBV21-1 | CVDGGTYNSPLHF | TGTGTCGACGGGGGGACTTATAATTCACCCCTCCACTTT
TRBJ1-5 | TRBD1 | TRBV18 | CASSPGQGGNQPQHF | TGTGCCAGCTCACCAGGACAGGGGGGCAATCAGCCCCAGCATTTT
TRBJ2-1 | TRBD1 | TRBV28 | CASNLGDRDHEQFF | TGTGCCAGCAACTTGGGGGACAGGGACCATGAGCAGTTCTTC
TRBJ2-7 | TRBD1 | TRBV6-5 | CAARDRGNEQYF | TGTGCCGCGCGGGACAGGGGCAACGAGCAGTACTTC
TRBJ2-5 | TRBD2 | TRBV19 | CASSPQPGGARETQYF | TGTGCCAGTAGTCCCCAACCCGGGGGGGCGAGGGAGACCCAGTACTTC
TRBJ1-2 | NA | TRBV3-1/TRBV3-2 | CASSQVSGNGGYTF | TGTGCCAGCAGCCAAGTTTCAGGTAACGGTGGCTACACCTTC
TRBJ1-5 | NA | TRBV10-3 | CAISDSDQPQHF | TGTGCCATCAGTGACTCTGATCAGCCCCAGCATTTT
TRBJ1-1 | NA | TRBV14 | CASTRGPMNTEAFF | TGTGCCAGCACCAGGGGACCCATGAACACTGAAGCTTTCTTT
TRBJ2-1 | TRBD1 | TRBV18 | CASSRSEGAPDEQFF | TGTGCCAGCTCACGGTCTGAGGGGGCGCCGGATGAGCAGTTCTTC
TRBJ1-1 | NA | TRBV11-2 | CASSLRGLRSTEAFF | TGTGCCAGCAGCTTGAGGGGACTCCGGTCGACTGAAGCTTTCTTT
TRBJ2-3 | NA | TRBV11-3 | CASSLGGGQGDTQYF | TGTGCCAGCAGCTTAGGGGGGGGCCAAGGAGATACGCAGTATTTT
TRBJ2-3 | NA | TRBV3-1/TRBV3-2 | CASSQASTDTQYF | TGTGCCAGCAGCCAGGCTAGCACAGATACGCAGTATTTT